These T cell receptor beta chains were read from a single sample in a study of regulatory T cells in long-lasting Graves disease. One entry per CDR3 protein results from TCRdb running MiXCR on the multiplex PCR reads. The table records a few hundred thousand distinct CDR3 sequences, around 22% of them present only once. The specimen was peripheral blood mononuclear cells (PBMCs), collected when the disease was refractory, from a patient treated with antithyroid drugs. The source is a female donor with Graves disease. Both conserved end residues are part of each CDR3. Each record gives: clone size, V gene, J gene, D gene, CDR3 DNA, CDR3 protein. The D gene is left open where the match is weak. Clone size is not always given. Where it is, it says once, few, many or a class for expanded clones.

size: -
V: TRBV19
J: TRBJ1-4
D: -
DNA: TGTGCCAGTAGTATCCCGGGGAACGAAAAACTGTTTTTT
CDR3: CASSIPGNEKLFF

size: few
V: TRBV19
J: TRBJ1-2
D: -
DNA: TGTGCCAGTACCGAGAGATCCGGTGGGATGAATGGCTACACCTTC
CDR3: CASTERSGGMNGYTF

size: -
V: TRBV5-1
J: TRBJ2-7
D: -
DNA: TGCGCCAGCAGCGCGTACCAGAATCGCTACGAGCAGTACTTC
CDR3: CASSAYQNRYEQYF

size: few
V: TRBV29-1
J: TRBJ2-7
D: -
DNA: TGCAGCGTTGTCTTCCTTACAGGGTCTCTCCTCTACGAGCAGTACTTC
CDR3: CSVVFLTGSLLYEQYF

size: many
V: TRBV7-2
J: TRBJ2-2
D: -
DNA: TGTGCCAGCAGCTCACTCGGACAGACCGGGGAGCTGTTTTTT
CDR3: CASSSLGQTGELFF

size: few
V: TRBV5-6
J: TRBJ1-1
D: -
DNA: TGTGCCAGCAGCGGCGGACAGCATGAAGCTTTCTTT
CDR3: CASSGGQHEAFF

size: few
V: TRBV28
J: TRBJ1-2
D: TRBD1
DNA: TGTGCCAGCAAGGGGGCTCCAAGTTATGGCTACACCTTC
CDR3: CASKGAPSYGYTF

size: few
V: TRBV2
J: TRBJ2-2
D: -
DNA: TGTGCCAGCAGGGGGCTCGGACCGTCCACCGGGGAGCTGTTTTTT
CDR3: CASRGLGPSTGELFF

size: many
V: TRBV20-1
J: TRBJ1-1
D: -
DNA: TGCAGTGCTAGAGCCGTTAGGGGAATGAACACTGAAGCTTTCTTT
CDR3: CSARAVRGMNTEAFF

size: -
V: TRBV12-3/TRBV12-4
J: TRBJ2-6
D: -
DNA: TGTGCCAGCAGTTTATACAGCGAGAGCTCTGGGGCCAACGTCCTGACTTTC
CDR3: CASSLYSESSGANVLTF

size: few
V: TRBV7-3
J: TRBJ1-5
D: -
DNA: TGTGCCAGCAGCTTAAAGGGTAGACAGCTCTGGTGTCAGCCCCAGCATTTT
CDR3: CASSLKGRQLWCQPQHF

size: many
V: TRBV6-1
J: TRBJ1-1
D: -
DNA: TGTGCCAGCAGAGCAACCGGGACACCGAACACTGAAGCTTTCTTT
CDR3: CASRATGTPNTEAFF

size: -
V: TRBV18
J: TRBJ1-3
D: TRBD1
DNA: TGTGCCAGCTCAAGTACAGGGGGCGCGAGAGGAAACACCATATATTTT
CDR3: CASSSTGGARGNTIYF

size: -
V: TRBV19
J: TRBJ2-5
D: TRBD2
DNA: TGTGCCAGTAGTATCGTCGGGACTAGCGGGAGTAGTGTGACCCAGTACTTC
CDR3: CASSIVGTSGSSVTQYF

size: -
V: TRBV3-1
J: TRBJ2-7
D: TRBD1
DNA: TGTGCCAGCAGCCCCTCAGGGACAGCGACCTACGAGCAGTACTTC
CDR3: CASSPSGTATYEQYF

size: -
V: TRBV20-1
J: TRBJ1-1
D: -
DNA: TGCAGTGCTGTACAGGGTGGAGGGAACACTGAAGCTTTCTTT
CDR3: CSAVQGGGNTEAFF

size: many
V: TRBV12-3/TRBV12-4
J: TRBJ1-1
D: TRBD1
DNA: TGTGCCAGCAGCCTTATCAAACAGGGGGCGGACACTGAAGCTTTCTTT
CDR3: CASSLIKQGADTEAFF

size: -
V: TRBV20-1
J: TRBJ1-1
D: -
DNA: TGCAGTGCTAGATGGGGGGGCGCGGTCACTGAAGCTTTCTTT
CDR3: CSARWGGAVTEAFF

size: -
V: TRBV12-3/TRBV12-4
J: TRBJ2-2
D: -
DNA: TGTGCCAGCAGTTCCCGGGGGGAGCTGTTTTTT
CDR3: CASSSRGELFF

size: -
V: TRBV6-4
J: TRBJ2-5
D: TRBD2
DNA: TGTGCCAGCACCCAAGGGACTAGCGTGAAAGAGACCCAGTACTTC
CDR3: CASTQGTSVKETQYF

size: many
V: TRBV12-3/TRBV12-4
J: TRBJ1-1
D: -
DNA: TGTGCCAGCAGTTTAAAACAGGAAGCTTTCTTT
CDR3: CASSLKQEAFF

size: many
V: TRBV30
J: TRBJ2-5
D: TRBD1
DNA: TGTGCCTGGAGTCCGACGGGACAGGGGACGTGGGAGACCCAGTACTTC
CDR3: CAWSPTGQGTWETQYF

size: few
V: TRBV4-1
J: TRBJ1-4
D: TRBD1
DNA: TGCGCCAGCAGCCATTCCGGGACAGCGGGGGAAAAACTGTTTTTT
CDR3: CASSHSGTAGEKLFF

size: many
V: TRBV12-3/TRBV12-4
J: TRBJ1-5
D: TRBD1
DNA: TGTGCCAGCAGCCGAGGGACAGGGTCTAAGATTCAGCCCCAGCATTTT
CDR3: CASSRGTGSKIQPQHF

size: -
V: TRBV25-1
J: TRBJ2-2
D: TRBD1
DNA: TGTGCCAGCAGTTCCAACAGGGGTAACGCCGGGGAGCTGTTTTTT
CDR3: CASSSNRGNAGELFF

size: -
V: TRBV2
J: TRBJ1-2
D: -
DNA: TGTGCCAGCAGTGAATTGGGGGCTCCTAACTATGGCTACACCTTC
CDR3: CASSELGAPNYGYTF

size: -
V: TRBV9
J: TRBJ1-1
D: -
DNA: TGTGCCAGCAGCGTAACGGAACAGGGAGCCACTGAAGCTTTCTTT
CDR3: CASSVTEQGATEAFF

size: -
V: TRBV19
J: TRBJ2-1
D: TRBD1
DNA: TGTGCCAGTAGTAGACAGGGGGCTGGCAATGAGCAGTTCTTC
CDR3: CASSRQGAGNEQFF

size: -
V: TRBV5-1
J: TRBJ2-7
D: TRBD2
DNA: TGCGCCAGCAGCTTGGGAGCGGGAGGGCCGGGGGAGCAGTACTTC
CDR3: CASSLGAGGPGEQYF

size: many
V: TRBV5-1
J: TRBJ1-4
D: -
DNA: TGCGCCAGCAGCGTACCGCACGGAGGAAAACTGTTTTTT
CDR3: CASSVPHGGKLFF

size: -
V: TRBV24-1
J: TRBJ2-2
D: TRBD2
DNA: TGTGCCACCAGTGCCCTCGAGAAAGCGGGAGGAGAGGTGGAGCTGTTTTTT
CDR3: CATSALEKAGGEVELFF

size: -
V: TRBV11-1
J: TRBJ2-7
D: -
DNA: TGTGCCAGCAGCCGCCGGACACGGGGCTACTACGAGCAGTACTTC
CDR3: CASSRRTRGYYEQYF

size: few
V: TRBV29-1
J: TRBJ2-7
D: TRBD2
DNA: TGCAGCGCCGGAGCGGGAGGTGACGAGCAGTACTTC
CDR3: CSAGAGGDEQYF

size: -
V: TRBV29-1
J: TRBJ2-7
D: TRBD1
DNA: TGCAGCGGGGGACAGGGGGACTCCTACGAGCAGTACTTC
CDR3: CSGGQGDSYEQYF

size: few
V: TRBV13
J: TRBJ2-2
D: TRBD1
DNA: TGTGCCAGCAGCTTAGTCGCAGGGGGCACCGGGGAGCTGTTTTTT
CDR3: CASSLVAGGTGELFF

size: -
V: TRBV28
J: TRBJ1-2
D: -
DNA: TGTGCCAGCGGACGGGGGCCTTCTAACTATGGCTACACCTTC
CDR3: CASGRGPSNYGYTF

size: few
V: TRBV25-1
J: TRBJ1-1
D: -
DNA: TGTGCCAGCAGTAAAATCGGGGGGATAGGCACTGAAGCTTTCTTT
CDR3: CASSKIGGIGTEAFF

size: many
V: TRBV6-2/TRBV6-3
J: TRBJ1-5
D: -
DNA: TGTGCCAGCAGTTCAAGGTATTTCGGCGGGGGTCAGCCCCAGCATTTT
CDR3: CASSSRYFGGGQPQHF

size: many
V: TRBV12-3/TRBV12-4
J: TRBJ2-2
D: TRBD2
DNA: TGTGCCAGCACCAGAGGGGGGGGGACTAGAACCGGGGAGCTGTTTTTT
CDR3: CASTRGGGTRTGELFF

size: many
V: TRBV29-1
J: TRBJ2-5
D: -
DNA: TGCAGCGTATGGGTCGGGGGAGAGACCCAGTACTTC
CDR3: CSVWVGGETQYF

size: few
V: TRBV7-2
J: TRBJ2-5
D: -
DNA: TGTGCCAGCAGCCGCGATTCACAGGCCCGGGAGACCCAGTACTTC
CDR3: CASSRDSQARETQYF

size: -
V: TRBV5-8
J: TRBJ2-1
D: TRBD2
DNA: TGTGCCAGCAGCTCCGCTAGCGGGAGTGTTCTTATCAATGAGCAGTTCTTC
CDR3: CASSSASGSVLINEQFF

size: -
V: TRBV5-1
J: TRBJ1-6
D: TRBD1
DNA: TGCGCCAGCAGCTCGGACAGGGGAAATTCACCCCTCCACTTT
CDR3: CASSSDRGNSPLHF

size: few
V: TRBV9
J: TRBJ2-7
D: TRBD2
DNA: TGTGCCAGCAGCGTAGCGGGGGGACTAGAAGGGCGGCAGTACTTC
CDR3: CASSVAGGLEGRQYF

size: many
V: TRBV28
J: TRBJ1-1
D: -
DNA: TGTGCCAACAGTTTACAGGGAGTAACAGCTTTCTTT
CDR3: CANSLQGVTAFF

size: many
V: TRBV7-2
J: TRBJ2-4
D: -
DNA: TGTGCCAGCAGCTTACGGGTTAACCCAAACATTCAGTACTTC
CDR3: CASSLRVNPNIQYF

size: many
V: TRBV15
J: TRBJ2-5
D: -
DNA: TGTGCCACCAGCAGAGATCTGAGGAGCCAAGAGACCCAGTACTTC
CDR3: CATSRDLRSQETQYF

size: few
V: TRBV7-6
J: TRBJ2-7
D: -
DNA: TGTGCCAGCAGCTTAGAGTTTTCCTACGAGCAGTACTTC
CDR3: CASSLEFSYEQYF

size: many
V: TRBV7-2
J: TRBJ2-6
D: -
DNA: TGTGCCAGCAGCTTAGCTGGGACTGGGGCCAACGTCCTGACTTTC
CDR3: CASSLAGTGANVLTF

size: -
V: TRBV19
J: TRBJ1-2
D: -
DNA: TGTGCCAGTAGAATTGGACAGTCGAACTATGGCTACACCTTC
CDR3: CASRIGQSNYGYTF

size: few
V: TRBV12-3/TRBV12-4
J: TRBJ1-5
D: TRBD1
DNA: TGTGCCAGCAGAGGACAGGGGATGAATCAGCCCCAGCATTTT
CDR3: CASRGQGMNQPQHF

size: -
V: TRBV19
J: TRBJ1-6
D: -
DNA: TGTGCCAGTAGTATATCGATCGGCTATAATTCACCCCTCCACTTT
CDR3: CASSISIGYNSPLHF

size: -
V: TRBV6-1
J: TRBJ1-1
D: -
DNA: TGTGCCAGCAGTGAACAAATTGGGGGGCGCGAGACTGAAGCTTTCTTT
CDR3: CASSEQIGGRETEAFF

size: many
V: TRBV2
J: TRBJ2-7
D: -
DNA: TGTGCCAGCAGTTCAGACTATTCCTACGAGCAGTACTTC
CDR3: CASSSDYSYEQYF

size: many
V: TRBV28
J: TRBJ1-1
D: -
DNA: TGTGCCAGCAACGCTTGGAACACTGAAGCTTTCTTT
CDR3: CASNAWNTEAFF

size: few
V: TRBV19
J: TRBJ2-2
D: TRBD1
DNA: TGTGCCAGTAGTATAACGACAGGGGGCACCGGGGAGCTGTTTTTT
CDR3: CASSITTGGTGELFF

size: few
V: TRBV10-2
J: TRBJ2-4
D: -
DNA: TGCGCCAGCAGGGGAGAAGGGCCCGGGGCCAAAAACATTCAGTACTTC
CDR3: CASRGEGPGAKNIQYF

size: many
V: TRBV28
J: TRBJ1-4
D: -
DNA: TGTGCCAGCAGTACGCAGGTGCGGGGGAATAATGAAAAACTGTTTTTT
CDR3: CASSTQVRGNNEKLFF